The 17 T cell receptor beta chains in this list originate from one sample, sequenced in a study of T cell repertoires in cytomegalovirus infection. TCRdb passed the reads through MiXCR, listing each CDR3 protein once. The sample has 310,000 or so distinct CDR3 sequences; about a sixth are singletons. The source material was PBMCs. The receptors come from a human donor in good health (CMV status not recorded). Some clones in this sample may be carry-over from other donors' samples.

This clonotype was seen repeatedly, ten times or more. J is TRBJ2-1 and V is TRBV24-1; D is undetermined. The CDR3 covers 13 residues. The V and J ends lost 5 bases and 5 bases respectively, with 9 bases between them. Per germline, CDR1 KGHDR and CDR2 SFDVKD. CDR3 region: CATSGYVDNEQFF. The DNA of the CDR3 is TGTGCCACCAGTGGATACGTGGACAATGAGCAGTTCTTC.

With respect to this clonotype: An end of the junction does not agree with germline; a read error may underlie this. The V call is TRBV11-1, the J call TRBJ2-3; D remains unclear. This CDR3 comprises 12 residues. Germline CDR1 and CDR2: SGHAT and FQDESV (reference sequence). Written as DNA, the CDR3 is TGTGCCAGCAGCCTCTCTACAGATAAGCAGTATTTT. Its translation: CASSLSTDKQYF.

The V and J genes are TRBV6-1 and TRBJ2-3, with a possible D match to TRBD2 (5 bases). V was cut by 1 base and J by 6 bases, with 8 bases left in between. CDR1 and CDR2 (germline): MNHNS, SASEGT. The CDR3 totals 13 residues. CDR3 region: CASSEVTRDTQYF. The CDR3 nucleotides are TGTGCCAGCAGTGAAGTTACTAGGGATACGCAGTATTTT.

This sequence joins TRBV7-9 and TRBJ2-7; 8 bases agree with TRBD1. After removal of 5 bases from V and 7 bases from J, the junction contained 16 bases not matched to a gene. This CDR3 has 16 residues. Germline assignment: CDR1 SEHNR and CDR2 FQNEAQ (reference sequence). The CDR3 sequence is CASSNQLRGRGEEQYF. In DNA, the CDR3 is TGTGCCAGCAGCAACCAACTCAGGGGGCGCGGGGAAGAGCAGTACTTC.

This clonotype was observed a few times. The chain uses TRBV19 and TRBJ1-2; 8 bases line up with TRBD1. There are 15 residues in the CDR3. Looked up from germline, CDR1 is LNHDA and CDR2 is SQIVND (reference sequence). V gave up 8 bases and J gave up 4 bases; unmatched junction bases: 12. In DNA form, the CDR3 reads TGTGCCAGTGAAATTCGGACAGGGCCTGGCTATGGCTACACCTTC. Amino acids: CASEIRTGPGYGYTF.

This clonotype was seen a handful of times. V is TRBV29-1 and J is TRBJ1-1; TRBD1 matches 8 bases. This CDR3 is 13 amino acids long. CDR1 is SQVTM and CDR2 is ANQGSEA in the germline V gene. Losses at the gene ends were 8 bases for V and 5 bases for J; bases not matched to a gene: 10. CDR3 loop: CSINRGRWTEAFF. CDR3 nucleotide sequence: TGCAGCATTAACAGGGGGAGGTGGACTGAAGCTTTCTTT.

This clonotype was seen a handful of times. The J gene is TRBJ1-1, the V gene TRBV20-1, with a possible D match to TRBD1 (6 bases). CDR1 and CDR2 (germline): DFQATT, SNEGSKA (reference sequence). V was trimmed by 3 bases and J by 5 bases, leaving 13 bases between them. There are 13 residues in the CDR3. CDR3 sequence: CSASGQLGTEAFF. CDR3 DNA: TGCAGTGCTAGCGGACAGCTGGGAACTGAAGCTTTCTTT.

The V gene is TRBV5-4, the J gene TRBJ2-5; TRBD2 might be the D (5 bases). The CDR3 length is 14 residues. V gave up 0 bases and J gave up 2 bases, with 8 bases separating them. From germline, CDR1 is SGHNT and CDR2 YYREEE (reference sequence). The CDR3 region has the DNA TGTGCCAGCAGCTTGGATACGGGGCAAGAGACCCAGTACTTC. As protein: CASSLDTGQETQYF.

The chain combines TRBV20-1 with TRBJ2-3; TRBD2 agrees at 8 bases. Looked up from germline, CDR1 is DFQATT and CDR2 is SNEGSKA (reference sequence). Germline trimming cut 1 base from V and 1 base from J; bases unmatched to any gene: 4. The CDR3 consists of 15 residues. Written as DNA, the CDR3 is TGCAGTGCTAGAGGAAGCGGGGGTGGCACAGATACGCAGTATTTT. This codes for CSARGSGGGTDTQYF.

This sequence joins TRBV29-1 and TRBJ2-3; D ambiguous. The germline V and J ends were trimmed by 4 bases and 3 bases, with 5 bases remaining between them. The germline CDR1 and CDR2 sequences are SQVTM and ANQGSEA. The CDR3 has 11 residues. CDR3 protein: CSVGRTDTQYF. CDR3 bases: TGCAGCGTTGGTAGGACAGATACGCAGTATTTT.

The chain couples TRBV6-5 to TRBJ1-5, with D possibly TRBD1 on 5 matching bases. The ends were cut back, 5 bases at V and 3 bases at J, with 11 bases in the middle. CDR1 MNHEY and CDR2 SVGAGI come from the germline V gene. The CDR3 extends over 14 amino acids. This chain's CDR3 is CASSDGHFNQPQHF. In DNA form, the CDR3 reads TGTGCCAGCAGTGACGGACACTTCAATCAGCCCCAGCATTTT.

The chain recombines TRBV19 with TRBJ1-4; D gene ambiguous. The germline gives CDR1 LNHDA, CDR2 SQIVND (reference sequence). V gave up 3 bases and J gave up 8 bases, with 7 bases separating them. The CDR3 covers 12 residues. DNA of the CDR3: TGTGCCAGTAGTATTCAGACCGAAAAACTGTTTTTT. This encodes CASSIQTEKLFF.

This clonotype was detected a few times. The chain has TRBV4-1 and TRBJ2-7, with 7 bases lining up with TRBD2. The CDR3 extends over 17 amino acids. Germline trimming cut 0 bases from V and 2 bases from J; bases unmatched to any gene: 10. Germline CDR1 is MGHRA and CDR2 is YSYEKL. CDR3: CASSQEGGGMGTYEQYF. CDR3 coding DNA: TGCGCCAGCAGCCAAGAGGGGGGGGGGATGGGAACCTACGAGCAGTACTTC.

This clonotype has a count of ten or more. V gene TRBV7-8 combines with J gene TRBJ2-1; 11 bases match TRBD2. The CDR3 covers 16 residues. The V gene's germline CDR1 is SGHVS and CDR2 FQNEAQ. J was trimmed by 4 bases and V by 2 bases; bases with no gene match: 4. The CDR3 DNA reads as TGTGCCAGCAGCTTATGGTCTAGCGGGGGGTACAATGAGCAGTTCTTC. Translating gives CASSLWSSGGYNEQFF.

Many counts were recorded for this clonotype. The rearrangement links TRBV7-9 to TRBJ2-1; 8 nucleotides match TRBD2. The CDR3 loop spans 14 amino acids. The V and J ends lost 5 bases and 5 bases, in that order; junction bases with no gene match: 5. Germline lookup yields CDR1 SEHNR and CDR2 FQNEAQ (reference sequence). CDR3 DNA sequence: TGTGCCAGCAGCGAAATGGGACTAGACAATGAGCAGTTCTTC. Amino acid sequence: CASSEMGLDNEQFF.

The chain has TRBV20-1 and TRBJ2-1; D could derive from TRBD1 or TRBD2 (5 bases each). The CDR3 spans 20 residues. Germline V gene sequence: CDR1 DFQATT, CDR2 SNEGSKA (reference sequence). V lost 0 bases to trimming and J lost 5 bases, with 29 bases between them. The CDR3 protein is CSARDRLKGEGLRLNNEQFF. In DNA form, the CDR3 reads TGCAGTGCTAGAGATCGGCTGAAGGGAGAGGGGCTGAGGTTGAACAATGAGCAGTTCTTC.

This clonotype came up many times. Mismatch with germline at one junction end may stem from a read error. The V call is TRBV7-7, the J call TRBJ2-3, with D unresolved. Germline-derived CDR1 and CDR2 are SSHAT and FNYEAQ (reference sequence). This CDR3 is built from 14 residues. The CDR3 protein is CASSPLLGTDTQYF. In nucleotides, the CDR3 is TGTGCTAGCAGCCCACTACTCGGCACAGATACGCAGTATTTT.